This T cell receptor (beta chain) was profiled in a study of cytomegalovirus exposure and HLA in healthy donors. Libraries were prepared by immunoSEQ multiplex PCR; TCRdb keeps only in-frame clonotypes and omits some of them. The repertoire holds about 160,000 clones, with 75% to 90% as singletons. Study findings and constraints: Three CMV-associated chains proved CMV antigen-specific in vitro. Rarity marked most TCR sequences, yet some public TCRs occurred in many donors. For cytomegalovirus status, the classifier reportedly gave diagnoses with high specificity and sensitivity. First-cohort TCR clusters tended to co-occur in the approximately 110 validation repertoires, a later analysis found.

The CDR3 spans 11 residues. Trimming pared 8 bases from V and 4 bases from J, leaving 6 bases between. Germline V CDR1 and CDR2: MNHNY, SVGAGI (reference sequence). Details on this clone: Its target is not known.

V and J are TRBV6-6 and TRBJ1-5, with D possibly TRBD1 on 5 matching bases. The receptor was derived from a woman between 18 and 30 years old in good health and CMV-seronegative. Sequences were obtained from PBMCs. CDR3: CASGANQPQHF. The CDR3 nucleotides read TGTGCCAGCGGGGCAAATCAGCCCCAGCATTTT.